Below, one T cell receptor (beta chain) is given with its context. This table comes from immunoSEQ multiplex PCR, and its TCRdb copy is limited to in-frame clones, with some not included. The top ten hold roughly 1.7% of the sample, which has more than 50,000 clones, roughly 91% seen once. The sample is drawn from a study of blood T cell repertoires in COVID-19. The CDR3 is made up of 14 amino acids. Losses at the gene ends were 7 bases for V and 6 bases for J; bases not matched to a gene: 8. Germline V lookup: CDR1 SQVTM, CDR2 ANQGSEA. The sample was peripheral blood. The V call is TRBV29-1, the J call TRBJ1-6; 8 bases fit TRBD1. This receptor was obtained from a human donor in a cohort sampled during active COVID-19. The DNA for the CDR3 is TGCAGCGCTCTCGCGACAGGGGCTAATTCACCCCTCCACTTT. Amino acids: CSALATGANSPLHF.